This entry is about one T cell receptor beta chain. The antigen is unknown. The source of the sample is a study of cytomegalovirus exposure and HLA in healthy donors. For the study at large: As released early, the data held about 85 million unique TCRs from HLA-typed donors. Findings and caveats of the study: Later findings reportedly placed an Asian-associated ancestry cluster below the 666-donor mean for N-insertions. Presence/absence analyses rested on an assumption that sequencing depth was roughly uniform across donors. A previous analysis found most TCR beta V segments productive roughly 87% or roughly 30% of the time.

Amplification used 60 Vbeta primers and 13 Jbeta primers. Sequenced by immunoSEQ multiplex PCR; TCRdb stores in-frame clones only, minus some. The repertoire holds 100,000 to 120,000 clones, with 83% as singletons. The germline CDR1 and CDR2 sequences are LNHNV and YYDKDF (reference sequence). V was trimmed by 3 bases and J by 5 bases, leaving 13 bases between them. This CDR3 has 15 amino acids. The TCR comes from a man younger than 35 in good health and CMV-seronegative. The rearrangement links TRBV15 to TRBJ1-4, with D tentatively TRBD1 (5 bases). What was sequenced was PBMCs. The CDR3 DNA sequence: TGTGCCACCAGCAGCTCCGGGGGGTGGAATGAAAAACTGTTTTTT. It yields the protein CATSSSGGWNEKLFF.